This passage covers 24 T cell receptor beta chains from one sample sequenced in a study of T-cell reconstitution after alpha-beta-depleted transplantation in children. The TCRbeta library incorporated unique molecular identifiers. TCRdb used MiXCR to reprocess the PCR reads, holding one entry per CDR3 protein. Of some 310,000 distinct CDR3 sequences listed, 20% to 30% were seen once; the top ten hold 11%. The sequencing here drew on PBMCs, mostly from graft donor cells, taken 180 days after TCRalphabeta/CD19-depleted stem cell transplant. The receptors stem from a male patient under 18 who had a stem cell transplant for acute lymphoblastic leukemia, so the T cells may come from the graft donor.

This chain links TRBV7-9 with TRBJ2-3; no clear D. The CDR3 covers 13 residues. Germline CDR1 is SEHNR and CDR2 is FQNEAQ (reference sequence). V was shortened by 6 bases and J by 7 bases, with 14 bases between the two germline ends. The CDR3 sequence is CASSSPFRNTQYF. For the CDR3, the DNA is TGTGCCAGCAGTTCGCCCTTCAGGAATACGCAGTATTTT.

This clonotype was picked up a small number of times. This chain links TRBV21-1 with TRBJ2-2; whether TRBD2, the table's D call, matches the DNA was not checked. TRBV21-1 is given as a pseudogene. The length of the CDR3 is 12 residues. The CDR3 nucleotides read TGTGCCGCGGGACTGCCCACCGGGGAGCTGTTTTTT. Its protein product is CAAGLPTGELFF.

The genes are TRBV20-1 and TRBJ2-3, with TRBD1 matching 10 bases. The CDR3 length is 18 residues. Germline loops: CDR1 DFQATT, CDR2 SNEGSKA (reference sequence). V was clipped by 1 base and J by 3 bases; unmatched bases: 13. CDR3 sequence (DNA): TGCAGTGCTAGAGCGACAGGGGGCGGCTGGGGCTTAACAGATACGCAGTATTTT. This translates into CSARATGGGWGLTDTQYF.

This clonotype appeared a few times. V gene TRBV5-1 combines with J gene TRBJ2-1; D may be TRBD2 (7 bases). CDR3 length equals 18 residues. Trimming cost V 4 bases and J 3 bases, with 23 bases left between them. CDR1 SGHRS and CDR2 YFSETQ come from the germline V gene. This CDR3 reads CASSGGGLAVTFYNEQFF. CDR3 coding DNA: TGCGCCAGCAGCGGGGGGGGGCTAGCGGTGACCTTCTACAATGAGCAGTTCTTC.

The J gene is TRBJ1-2, the V gene TRBV10-2; 9 positions agree with TRBD1. There are 13 residues in the CDR3. The trim removed 4 bases at V and 10 bases at J, leaving 7 bases unmatched. Germline values: CDR1 WSHSY, CDR2 SAAADI. The CDR3 sequence: CASSGDRVGIYTF. CDR3 coding DNA: TGCGCCAGCAGTGGGGACAGGGTTGGCATCTACACCTTC.

The chain has TRBV5-6 and TRBJ2-7, with 8 positions matching TRBD2. Per the germline V gene, CDR1 is SGHDT and CDR2 is YYEEEE. Trimming cost V 5 bases and J 4 bases; bases outside gene matches: 11. The CDR3 has 15 amino acids. This CDR3 is CASSKNGGGSYEQYF. CDR3 bases: TGTGCCAGCAGTAAGAACGGGGGGGGCTCGTACGAGCAGTACTTC.

The CDR3 DNA reads TGCGCCAGCAGCTTGGGATCGACAGGTCCTACCTACGAGCAGTACTTC. Residues: CASSLGSTGPTYEQYF. The V and J genes are TRBV5-1 and TRBJ2-7, with D possibly being TRBD1 (6 bases). This CDR3 region has 16 residues. Trimming removed 0 bases at V and 2 bases at J, with 15 bases between. Germline lookup yields CDR1 SGHRS and CDR2 YFSETQ.

This clonotype was counted between two and nine times. The chain uses TRBV29-1 and TRBJ2-4; 8 bases line up with TRBD1. The junction had 12 bases not matched to a gene; V was cut back by 4 bases and J by 7 bases. Germline CDR1 SQVTM, CDR2 ANQGSEA. The CDR3 loop spans 15 amino acids. The CDR3 DNA is TGCAGCGTTGTACTAGGACAGGGATGGGGGAACATTCAGTACTTC. Protein product: CSVVLGQGWGNIQYF.

The rearrangement uses TRBV3-1 and TRBJ2-2, with TRBD2 matching over 10 bases. The junction had 11 bases not matched to a gene; V was cut back by 1 base and J by 6 bases. Germline CDR1 reads LGHDT; CDR2 reads YNNKEL (reference sequence). The CDR3 consists of 18 residues. The CDR3 DNA follows: TGTGCCAGCAGCCAAGTCAAAGCGGGAGGGCCCCAGGCCGGGGAGCTGTTTTTT. Its protein product is CASSQVKAGGPQAGELFF.

This clonotype was seen a few times. The chain links TRBV7-2 to TRBJ2-3, with 10 bases identical to TRBD2. The CDR3 has 16 residues. Looked up from germline, CDR1 is SGHTA and CDR2 is FQGNSA. V dropped 1 base and J dropped 6; count of bases not matched to a gene: 7. Here the CDR3 reads CASSLGLAGVFDTQYF. The CDR3 region has the DNA TGTGCCAGCAGCTTAGGTCTAGCGGGAGTCTTTGATACGCAGTATTTT.

This chain links TRBV4-1 with TRBJ1-2, with 8 bases fitting TRBD1. This CDR3 spans 15 amino acids. CDR1 and CDR2 from the germline V gene are MGHRA and YSYEKL. J was trimmed by 7 bases and V by 0 bases; bases with no gene match: 7. As DNA, the CDR3 is TGCGCCAGCAGCCAAGAAACGATAGGGACAGGTGGCTACACCTTC. Translation: CASSQETIGTGGYTF.

The chain employs TRBV27 and TRBJ2-4; TRBD1 agrees at 7 bases. Looked up from germline, CDR1 is MNHEY and CDR2 is SMNVEV (reference sequence). The ends lost 5 bases at V and 2 bases at J; junction bases unmatched: 9. The CDR3 consists of 16 residues. The CDR3, as DNA: TGTGCCAGCAGTCTAAGGACGACAGGGTCCAAAAACATTCAGTACTTC. This sequence encodes CASSLRTTGSKNIQYF.

This chain connects TRBV2 to TRBJ1-6; D call uncertain. Germline V lookup: CDR1 SNHLY, CDR2 FYNNEI. Trimming shortened V by 7 bases and J by 0 bases, and 10 bases separated the two germline ends. CDR3 size: 15 residues. The CDR3 sequence: CASMTHASYNSPLHF. The DNA of the CDR3 is TGTGCCAGCATGACACACGCCTCCTATAATTCACCCCTCCACTTT.

The chain combines TRBV4-1 with TRBJ1-2; D is uncertain. This CDR3 has 16 residues. Germline lookup yields CDR1 MGHRA and CDR2 YSYEKL. V lost 1 base and J lost 0, with 12 bases in between. CDR3 loop: CASSQVSATPNYGYTF. CDR3 in DNA: TGCGCCAGCAGCCAAGTTTCAGCGACACCTAACTATGGCTACACCTTC.

This clonotype was observed a few times. This chain uses TRBV5-1 with TRBJ2-3, with 9 nucleotides matching TRBD2. The germline V gene has CDR1 SGHRS and CDR2 YFSETQ. Trimming at V came to 4 bases and at J to 9 bases, leaving 3 bases not matched to a gene. CDR3 size: 12 residues. CDR3 in DNA: TGCGCCAGCAGCGCAAGCGGGAGGACGCAGTATTTT. Its protein product is CASSASGRTQYF.

This clonotype was observed a few times. The V call is TRBV5-1, the J call TRBJ1-1, with TRBD1 matching over 11 bases. Germline V gene sequence: CDR1 SGHRS, CDR2 YFSETQ. Trimming took 1 base from V and 3 from J; bases not matched to a gene: 11. CDR3 size: 18 residues. Here the CDR3 DNA reads TGCGCCAGCAGCTTGCCCGTGGACAGGGGGCGCTGGGACACTGAAGCTTTCTTT. Its protein is CASSLPVDRGRWDTEAFF.

The chain employs TRBV9 and TRBJ2-2; TRBD1 or TRBD2 may be the D gene (5 bases each). Looked up from germline, CDR1 is SGDLS and CDR2 is YYNGEE. The CDR3 length is 14 residues. V dropped 0 bases and J dropped 7 bases, with 10 bases sitting between them. The CDR3 nucleotides are TGTGCCAGCAGCGTAGTCGGGACCATCGGGGAGCTGTTTTTT. Residues: CASSVVGTIGELFF.

This clonotype was found a few times. The V and J genes are TRBV6-4 and TRBJ2-1, with TRBD2 matching over 12 bases. J gave up 6 bases and V 4 bases, and 4 bases lay outside the gene matches. The CDR3 runs to 15 residues. In germline, CDR1 is MRHNA, CDR2 SNTAGT. The DNA for the CDR3 is TGTGCCAGCAGTGTCACTAGCGGGAGGCTCAATGAGCAGTTCTTC. It translates to CASSVTSGRLNEQFF.

The V and J genes are TRBV7-9 and TRBJ2-7; D perhaps matches TRBD1 (6 bases). From germline, CDR1 is SEHNR and CDR2 FQNEAQ (reference sequence). Trimming removed 5 bases at V and 0 bases at J, with 14 bases between. The CDR3 spans 15 residues. The CDR3 loop reads CASSRRTAPSYEQYF. CDR3 coding DNA: TGTGCCAGCAGCCGGCGGACAGCTCCCTCCTACGAGCAGTACTTC.

The rearrangement joins TRBV6-5 to TRBJ2-5; D is possibly TRBD1 (6 bases). The V gene lost 4 bases and the J gene lost 2 bases, with 14 bases spanning the gap. Germline CDR1 reads MNHEY; CDR2 reads SVGAGI. The CDR3 is 15 amino acids. CDR3 DNA: TGTGCCAGCAGTTTCCTAGAGCAGGGGCAAGAGACCCAGTACTTC. It encodes CASSFLEQGQETQYF.

There are many counts of this clonotype. The chain employs TRBV7-3 and TRBJ2-3; 12 positions agree with TRBD1. Per germline, CDR1 SGHTA and CDR2 FQGTGA. V gave up 2 bases and J gave up 2 bases; unmatched junction bases: 5. This CDR3 has 17 amino acids. CDR3 sequence (DNA): TGTGCCAGCAGCTTATTGGGACAGGGGGCCTCCACAGATACGCAGTATTTT. It translates to CASSLLGQGASTDTQYF.

The V call is TRBV13, the J call TRBJ2-5; a weak D match, TRBD2 (5 bases). With 6 bases removed from V and 3 bases from J, the gap between germline ends came to 11 bases. CDR1 and CDR2 (germline): PRHDT, FYEKMQ (reference sequence). This CDR3 comprises 13 residues. The CDR3, as DNA: TGTGCCAGCAGAACGGGAAACGAAGAGACCCAGTACTTC. Translation gives CASRTGNEETQYF.

V is TRBV6-1 and J is TRBJ2-7; D is perhaps TRBD1 (5 bases). V lost 6 bases and J 2 bases, leaving 11 bases between the germline ends. CDR3 length: 13 residues. In germline, CDR1 is MNHNS, CDR2 SASEGT. The CDR3 protein is CASRSQETYEQYF. The CDR3 coding sequence is TGTGCCAGCAGATCACAGGAGACCTACGAGCAGTACTTC.

The CDR3 sequence: CASSSWGRSTDTQYF. In DNA, the CDR3 is TGTGCCAGCAGCTCCTGGGGGCGGAGCACAGATACGCAGTATTTT. This chain links TRBV5-8 with TRBJ2-3; TRBD1 is a possible D gene (6 bases). The CDR3 is 15 residues long. V was clipped by 3 bases and J by 0 bases, with 11 bases between them. Germline V gene data show CDR1 as SGHTS and CDR2 as YDEGEE.